The sequence of this T cell receptor (beta chain) was determined in a study of blood T cell repertoires in COVID-19. Clones were sequenced by immunoSEQ multiplex PCR, and TCRdb holds only the in-frame ones, with some missing. The sample shows around 270,000 clones, around 87% of them seen only once. The CDR3 consists of 14 residues. CDR1 and CDR2 from the germline V gene are SGHTA and FQGNSA. V was pared by 1 base and J by 1 base, with 7 bases between. The source material was peripheral blood. The rearrangement links TRBV7-2 to TRBJ1-1; TRBD1 might be the D (5 bases). This receptor was obtained from a woman in her forties or fifties with acute or convalescent COVID-19. This chain's CDR3 is CASSLGGGNTEAFF. The CDR3, as DNA: TGTGCCAGCAGCTTAGGGGGGGGGAACACTGAAGCTTTCTTT.